A selection of T cell receptor beta chains follows, all from one sample in a study of a mutant IDH1 vaccine in newly diagnosed glioma. No antigen has been identified for these receptors. Generated by immunoSEQ multiplex PCR, the TCRdb table keeps only in-frame clones and is missing some. The sample lists more than 25,000 clones, approximately 90% occurring once. The sample in question was peripheral blood mononuclear cells (PBMCs), obtained from a glioma patient whose treatment included an IDH1 peptide vaccine. Every receptor here comes from a woman in her thirties or forties with glioma. Some clones in this sample may be carry-over from other donors' samples. Each CDR3 is given with its conserved first and last residue. A D gene is named only where the DNA matches it firmly. Part of the rows lack a size; the others show once, few, many or a class for expanded clones.

>TRBD1|TRBV27|TRBJ1-2|.
TGTGCCAGCTCGACAGGGGGCGGAAGCTACACCTTC
CASSTGGGSYTF
>.|TRBV28|TRBJ1-4|.
TGTGCCAGCAGGAGAACTAGGGGAACTAATGAAAAACTGTTTTTT
CASRRTRGTNEKLFF
>TRBD2|TRBV7-2|TRBJ2-2|.
TGTGCCAGCAGCCCCCTAGCTAGCGGGGGTTTCTACACCGGGGAGCTGTTTTTT
CASSPLASGGFYTGELFF
>.|TRBV7-2|TRBJ1-3|.
TGTGCCAGCAGCCCGGGACGGCGAAACACCATATATTTT
CASSPGRRNTIYF
>.|TRBV19|TRBJ2-7|.
TGTGCCAGTAGTATAGGAGGAGGCTACGAGCAGTACTTC
CASSIGGGYEQYF
>.|TRBV28|TRBJ2-1|.
TGTGCCAGCAGTTTGTCCGGGGGTGGGTTAGATGAGCAGTTCTTC
CASSLSGGGLDEQFF
>.|TRBV11-1|TRBJ1-1|.
TGTGCCAGCAGCCCTCGCAGGGACACTGAAGCTTTCTTT
CASSPRRDTEAFF
>TRBD1|TRBV27|TRBJ2-7|once
TGTGCCAGCAGTTCTTGGACAGGCACGACATCCTACGAGCAGTACTTC
CASSSWTGTTSYEQYF
>.|TRBV6-8|TRBJ2-7|.
TGTGCCAGCAGCGAGGGGATCTTCGCCGAGCAGTACTTC
CASSEGIFAEQYF
>TRBD2|TRBV9|TRBJ2-1|.
TGTGCCAGCAGCGTGAACGCCGGGGGGGCTGGTGAGCAGTTCTTC
CASSVNAGGAGEQFF
>TRBD2|TRBV7-2|TRBJ2-1|.
TGTGCCAGCAGCTTAGCGCCGCGGGGGTACAATGAGCAGTTCTTC
CASSLAPRGYNEQFF
>.|TRBV7-6|TRBJ2-2|.
TGTGCCAGCAGCCACGTAAGGGCCTACACCGGGGAGCTGTTTTTT
CASSHVRAYTGELFF
>.|TRBV28|TRBJ2-1|.
TGTGCCAGCAGCCCACTGCGTGACCCTTACAATGAGCAGTTCTTC
CASSPLRDPYNEQFF
>.|TRBV27|TRBJ2-1|medium-sized
TGTGCCAGCAGTTTATGGGTGACGGAAAGCTCCTACAATGAGCAGTTCTTC
CASSLWVTESSYNEQFF
>.|TRBV7-8|TRBJ1-2|.
TGTGCCAGCAGCTTAGGGCCAGGGGAGGAGGATGGCTACACCTTC
CASSLGPGEEDGYTF
>.|TRBV9|TRBJ2-3|once
TGTGCCAGCAGCGTCGGGGTGGGGGGCACAGATACGCAGTATTTT
CASSVGVGGTDTQYF
>.|TRBV5-1|TRBJ1-2|.
TGCGCCAGCAGCTTAACAGATTTCTATGGCTACACCTTC
CASSLTDFYGYTF
>TRBD1|TRBV28|TRBJ1-5|.
TGTGCCAGCTCAAAGGGGGCCGGCGATCAGCCCCAGCATTTT
CASSKGAGDQPQHF
>.|TRBV29-1|TRBJ1-2|once
TGCAGCGTTGAAGACCCCTTTCCTACCGGGAACAACTATGGCTACACCTTC
CSVEDPFPTGNNYGYTF
>.|TRBV6-1|TRBJ1-1|once
TGTGCCACAACCCTCAGGGAGGACACTGAAGCTTTCTTT
CATTLREDTEAFF
>TRBD1|TRBV2|TRBJ1-5|.
TGTGCCAGCAGTCTAGGGACAGATAGCAATCAGCCCCAGCATTTT
CASSLGTDSNQPQHF
>.|TRBV20-1|TRBJ2-5|.
TGCAGTGCCGGAAAAGAGACCCAGTACTTC
CSAGKETQYF
>.|TRBV6-6|TRBJ2-7|.
TGTGCCAGCAGTTACTCGAACCGCTACGAGCAGTACTTC
CASSYSNRYEQYF
>.|TRBV4-2|TRBJ1-3|.
TGTGCCAGCAGCGAACGAGAGGGGGGACACTCTGGAAACACCATATATTTT
CASSEREGGHSGNTIYF
>.|TRBV9|TRBJ1-1|.
TGTGCCAGCAGCCCGGCCGTCCGGGGCACTGAAGCTTTCTTT
CASSPAVRGTEAFF
>.|TRBV5-5|TRBJ2-3|.
TGTGCCAGCAGCTTGGACGTTGTGGGTAGCGGATCCCTGGGAAATACGCAGTATTTT
CASSLDVVGSGSLGNTQYF
>TRBD1|TRBV6-4|TRBJ2-3|.
TGTGCCAGCAGCCGAGGAGCCGGGACAGCTAGCACAGATACGCAGTATTTT
CASSRGAGTASTDTQYF
>.|TRBV4-1|TRBJ1-4|.
TGCGCCAGCAGCTCAAAATCCATCGATGAAAAACTGTTTTTT
CASSSKSIDEKLFF
>.|TRBV7-2|TRBJ2-7|.
TGTGCCAGCAGCTTGGATCGCTCTGAGTCCTACGAGCAGTACTTC
CASSLDRSESYEQYF
>.|TRBV5-5|TRBJ2-7|.
TGTGCCAGCAGTGAGGACCGGAAGGACGAGCAGTACTTC
CASSEDRKDEQYF
>.|TRBV19|TRBJ2-5|.
TGTGCCAGTAGTATTGAGTCACAAGAGACCCAGTACTTC
CASSIESQETQYF
>TRBD1|TRBV5-5|TRBJ2-2|.
TGTGCCAGCAGCTGGTCCGTAGGGGGCGCGAACACCGGGGAGCTGTTTTTT
CASSWSVGGANTGELFF
>.|TRBV6-1|TRBJ1-2|.
TGTGCCAGCAGTGTTGGGGGCGAAGTCGTACGCTACACCTTC
CASSVGGEVVRYTF
>TRBD2|TRBV7-3|TRBJ2-2|.
TGTGCCAGCAGCTTAAAATACGGTAGCGGGAACCCCGGGGAGCTGTTTTTT
CASSLKYGSGNPGELFF